Presented here are 5 T cell receptor beta chains from one specimen sequenced in a study of shared clonotypes between healthy human individuals. TCRdb's table, derived via immunoSEQ multiplex PCR, lists solely in-frame clones and lacks some. The sample includes 2,500,000 or so clones, roughly 92% of them seen just once. Sequenced material: naive CD4+ T cells from PBMCs. Subset in this sample: CD45RA+ positively selected. These receptor sequences come from a man between 18 and 35 years old in good health. Some clones in this sample may be carry-over from other donors' samples.

The chain joins TRBV6-5 to TRBJ2-2; 9 bases are shared with TRBD2. J lost 4 bases, V lost 4 bases, and 4 bases had no gene match. Looked up from germline, CDR1 is MNHEY and CDR2 is SVGAGI. The CDR3 is 15 amino acids. CDR3: CASSLAGVSTGELFF. Written as DNA, the CDR3 is TGTGCCAGCAGTTTAGCGGGAGTTAGCACCGGGGAGCTGTTTTTT.

The rearrangement joins TRBV6-5 to TRBJ2-7; 7 nucleotides align to TRBD1. The trim removed 5 bases at V and 1 base at J, leaving 5 bases unmatched. The CDR3 has 14 residues. CDR1 is MNHEY and CDR2 is SVGAGI in the germline V gene. This CDR3 reads CASSETGKSYEQYF. CDR3 bases: TGTGCCAGCAGTGAGACAGGGAAATCCTACGAGCAGTACTTC.

V usage is TRBV11-2 and J usage is TRBJ1-4; D ambiguous. Per the germline V gene, CDR1 is SGHAT and CDR2 is FQNNGV. This CDR3 comprises 15 residues. Trimming left V 5 bases short and J 8 bases short, with 18 bases between. CDR3 coding DNA: TGTGCCAGCAGCCCCACCTGGACCGGGCGAGAAAAACTGTTTTTT. The encoded protein is CASSPTWTGREKLFF.

V usage is TRBV6-5 and J usage is TRBJ2-5; 7 bases fit TRBD1. With the DNA end fitting TRBJ2-7 better, the J assignment may be wrong. The germline V gene has CDR1 MNHEY and CDR2 SVGAGI. There are 15 residues in the CDR3. The CDR3 DNA reads as TGTGCCAGCAGTTACTCAACCGGGACAGTCTACGAGCAGTACTTC. Translation: CASSYSTGTVYEQYF.

This clone was detected a few times. The chain carries TRBV5-1 and TRBJ1-1; tentatively, D is TRBD1 (5 bases). With 0 bases removed from V and 5 bases from J, the gap between germline ends came to 14 bases. Germline-derived CDR1 and CDR2 are SGHRS and YFSETQ. The CDR3 runs to 15 residues. CDR3 nucleotide sequence: TGCGCCAGCAGCTTGGCCAGGGTGGCGGGAACTGAAGCTTTCTTT. Residues: CASSLARVAGTEAFF.